The rows below give T cell receptor beta chains drawn from one sample of a study of T-cell memory formation after mild COVID-19. TCRdb reprocessed the 5' RACE reads via MiXCR and lists one record per CDR3 protein. The table has under 450,000 distinct CDR3 sequences, 23% seen once. The sample comprised PBMCs or a T cell subset sorted from them (not recorded which). The source is an adult woman who had mild COVID-19 (a few samples of this study predate the infection). Cell type and time point are not known. CDR3s include the opening cysteine and the closing phenylalanine or tryptophan. Each record gives: J gene, D gene, clone size, V gene, CDR3 DNA, CDR3 protein. D genes are given only for firm matches. Only part of the rows carry a size: once, few, many, or a class if the clone is expanded.

TRBJ1-6 | TRBD1 | few | TRBV4-2 | TGTGCCAGCAGCCTGGGACAGGCCTATAATTCACCCCTCCACTTT | CASSLGQAYNSPLHF
TRBJ2-3 | NA | many | TRBV5-1 | TGCGCCAGCAGCTCTCGGGCAGATACGCAGTATTTT | CASSSRADTQYF
TRBJ1-1 | TRBD1 | NA | TRBV14 | TGTGCCAGCAGCCACCTCGGGACAGGGTTTCTGGGGCTTGGCACTGAAGCTTTCTTT | CASSHLGTGFLGLGTEAFF
TRBJ2-7 | NA | few | TRBV5-1 | TGCGCCAGCAGCCTGCCAAACTCCCCCTACGAGCAGTACTTC | CASSLPNSPYEQYF
TRBJ2-3 | NA | few | TRBV10-3 | TGTGCCATCAGTGGGCTAGGGGGCACAGATACGCAGTATTTT | CAISGLGGTDTQYF
TRBJ2-7 | TRBD1 | NA | TRBV12-5 | TGTGCTAGTGGGATGAAGGGGGACAGGGTATCCTACGAGCAGTACTTC | CASGMKGDRVSYEQYF
TRBJ2-3 | NA | NA | TRBV12-3/TRBV12-4 | TGTGCCAGCAGTTTTGGAGCGAGCACAGATACGCAGTATTTT | CASSFGASTDTQYF
TRBJ2-1 | NA | NA | TRBV18 | TGTGCCAGCTCACCAATTTATTCGGGTAGGCCCGAGCAGTTCTTC | CASSPIYSGRPEQFF
TRBJ2-7 | TRBD1 | many | TRBV4-1 | TGCGCCAGCAGCCAAGGGACAGGTATCTACGAGCAGTACTTC | CASSQGTGIYEQYF
TRBJ2-7 | TRBD2 | few | TRBV18 | TGTGCCAGCTCACCCCACCGGGACTATTCCTACGAGCAGTACTTC | CASSPHRDYSYEQYF
TRBJ2-3 | TRBD2 | few | TRBV4-2 | TGTGCCAGCAGCCAAGTGTACGCGGGAGGCACAGATACGCAGTATTTT | CASSQVYAGGTDTQYF
TRBJ2-7 | TRBD2 | NA | TRBV29-1 | TGCAGCGCCTCGGCGGGAGTGTCCTACGAGCAGTACTTC | CSASAGVSYEQYF
TRBJ2-2 | NA | few | TRBV29-1 | TGCAGCGCGCAGGGTCGTGGCGGGGAGCTGTTTTTT | CSAQGRGGELFF
TRBJ2-2 | TRBD2 | NA | TRBV7-9 | TGTGCCAGCAGCCCCAGGACTAGCGGGAGTATCGGGGAGCTGTTTTTT | CASSPRTSGSIGELFF
TRBJ2-5 | TRBD2 | NA | TRBV6-2/TRBV6-3 | TGTGCCAGCAGTTACTCTAGCCCGCGGGGGGATCGAGAGACCCAGTACTTC | CASSYSSPRGDRETQYF
TRBJ2-7 | TRBD1 | NA | TRBV10-3 | TGTGCCATCAGTGATCCCCGGGACAGGGGCTACGAGCAGTACTTC | CAISDPRDRGYEQYF
TRBJ1-2 | NA | NA | TRBV6-6 | TGTGCCAGCATGGAACAGTACTATGACTACACCTTC | CASMEQYYDYTF
TRBJ1-5 | NA | few | TRBV6-1 | TGTGCCAGCAGTCCCGGCCAGTGGGGGGTTAGTCAGCCCCAGCATTTT | CASSPGQWGVSQPQHF
TRBJ1-6 | TRBD1 | NA | TRBV15 | TGTGCCACCAGCAGCCTAGGACAGGGGCCGGGGGTTAATTCACCCCTCCACTTT | CATSSLGQGPGVNSPLHF
TRBJ2-3 | NA | few | TRBV12-3/TRBV12-4 | TGTGCCAGCACCAGAACCGGGGGCACAGATACGCAGTATTTT | CASTRTGGTDTQYF
TRBJ2-7 | NA | NA | TRBV2 | TGTGCCAGCAGTAGTCAGGGAATGAACTACGAGCAGTACTTC | CASSSQGMNYEQYF
TRBJ2-3 | TRBD2 | NA | TRBV11-3 | TGTGCCAGCAGCTGGGGACTAGCGGGAGTGAGGGATACGCAGTATTTT | CASSWGLAGVRDTQYF
TRBJ2-1 | NA | NA | TRBV6-2/TRBV6-3 | TGTGCCAGCAGTTATGGGACGGCCTCCTACAATGAGCAGTTCTTC | CASSYGTASYNEQFF
TRBJ2-7 | NA | few | TRBV5-6 | TGTGCCAGCAGCTTGGGGCGGGGATTAGTGGGCGAGCAGTACTTC | CASSLGRGLVGEQYF
TRBJ2-2 | NA | few | TRBV12-3/TRBV12-4 | TGTGCCAGCAGAATAGGAGGGACAAACACCGGGGAGCTGTTTTTT | CASRIGGTNTGELFF
TRBJ2-1 | NA | NA | TRBV29-1 | TGCAGCGTCCTGCTTGTGCTTTCCTACAATGAGCAGTTCTTC | CSVLLVLSYNEQFF
TRBJ2-1 | TRBD2 | few | TRBV20-1 | TGCAGTGCTAGAGAGCCTAGCGGGGGGGGCGATGAGCAGTTCTTC | CSAREPSGGGDEQFF
TRBJ2-5 | TRBD1 | few | TRBV18 | TGTGCCAGCTCACCTTCGATGACAGGCTCAGGGGGGACCCAGTACTTC | CASSPSMTGSGGTQYF
TRBJ1-3 | NA | NA | TRBV12-3/TRBV12-4 | TGTGCCAGCAGTTTCTGGCAGGGGAGCTCTGGAAACACCATATATTTT | CASSFWQGSSGNTIYF
TRBJ2-3 | NA | NA | TRBV6-5 | TGTGCCAGCAGTTATGATCACACAGATACGCAGTATTTT | CASSYDHTDTQYF
TRBJ2-3 | NA | many | TRBV30 | TGTGCCTGGAGAGCCTTTGGTTACTTGGGCACAGATACGCAGTATTTT | CAWRAFGYLGTDTQYF
TRBJ2-2 | NA | NA | TRBV3-1 | TGTGCCAGCAGCCAAGGACAGGCGAACACCGGGGAGCTGTTTTTT | CASSQGQANTGELFF
TRBJ2-7 | NA | few | TRBV7-9 | TGTGCCAGCAGCCCAGACGTTGGGGCGGTAGCCTACGAGCAGTACTTC | CASSPDVGAVAYEQYF
TRBJ1-2 | NA | NA | TRBV7-9 | TGTGCCAGCAGCTTAGTACCATCGGAGGATGGCTACACCTTC | CASSLVPSEDGYTF
TRBJ2-5 | TRBD1 | NA | TRBV10-3 | TGTGCCATCAGTGAGTCGAAGGCCTATGGGGGGACAGGCAAACAAGAGACCCAGTACTTC | CAISESKAYGGTGKQETQYF
TRBJ2-7 | TRBD2 | NA | TRBV25-1 | TGTGCCAGCAGGGCGGGAGACTTATCCGGCGAGCAGTACTTC | CASRAGDLSGEQYF
TRBJ2-1 | TRBD2 | NA | TRBV7-9 | TGTGCCAGCAGCTCGGGACTAGCGGGGACCTGGGAGCAGTTCTTC | CASSSGLAGTWEQFF
TRBJ2-3 | NA | NA | TRBV27 | TGTGCCAGCCGTAGGTTCGACACAGATACGCAGTATTTT | CASRRFDTDTQYF
TRBJ2-7 | NA | NA | TRBV9 | TGTGCCAGCAGCGTCGGGGGGACAGGATCCATCTACGAGCAGTACTTC | CASSVGGTGSIYEQYF
TRBJ1-1 | TRBD1 | few | TRBV5-1 | TGCGCCAGCAGCCCCAGGACAGGCGGGGGTGAAGCTTTCTTT | CASSPRTGGGEAFF
TRBJ2-5 | TRBD1 | NA | TRBV18 | TGTGCCAGCTCACTACCCGGGACAGGGGTTGAGACCCAGTACTTC | CASSLPGTGVETQYF
TRBJ2-5 | NA | many | TRBV10-3 | TGTGCCATCAGTCGAAGACAGGACCAAGAGACCCAGTACTTC | CAISRRQDQETQYF
TRBJ1-2 | NA | few | TRBV3-1 | TGTGCCAGCAGCCAAGGGTTCTCGGCGCGGGGCTACACCTTC | CASSQGFSARGYTF
TRBJ2-3 | TRBD2 | few | TRBV29-1 | TGCAGCGTTGTAGCGGGAATCCACACAGATACGCAGTATTTT | CSVVAGIHTDTQYF
TRBJ2-5 | NA | NA | TRBV7-2 | TGTGCCAGCAGCTTAGGTGGGACATCGAGGAGGGAGACCCAGTACTTC | CASSLGGTSRRETQYF
TRBJ2-1 | TRBD2 | NA | TRBV20-1 | TGCAGTGCTAGAGATTTGCAGGGCGGGGGGAACAATGAGCAGTTCTTC | CSARDLQGGGNNEQFF
TRBJ1-2 | NA | few | TRBV6-2/TRBV6-3 | TGTGCCAGCAGGACGATCGGGACAACTTATGGCTACACCTTC | CASRTIGTTYGYTF
TRBJ2-3 | TRBD1 | few | TRBV7-9 | TGTGCCAGCAGCTTAGACAGGGGCTTCACAGATACGCAGTATTTT | CASSLDRGFTDTQYF
TRBJ2-7 | TRBD2 | NA | TRBV20-1 | TGCAGTGCTAGAGTGGGCGGGAGTTCGTACGAGCAGTACTTC | CSARVGGSSYEQYF
TRBJ2-3 | NA | NA | TRBV7-2 | TGTGCCAGCAGCCCTCAGCGACTTCCTAGCACAGATACGCAGTATTTT | CASSPQRLPSTDTQYF
TRBJ2-5 | TRBD2 | NA | TRBV5-1 | TGCGCCAGCAGCTCAGGGACTAGCGGGAGCCCCGGAACAGAGACCCAGTACTTC | CASSSGTSGSPGTETQYF
TRBJ1-1 | TRBD1 | NA | TRBV13 | TGTGCCAGCAGCTCCCTCGACAGGGGAACTGAAGCTTTCTTT | CASSSLDRGTEAFF
TRBJ1-2 | TRBD1 | few | TRBV24-1 | TGTGCCACCAGTGATGGCAGGGGGCTCGAGAGGAATGGCTACACCTTC | CATSDGRGLERNGYTF
TRBJ1-2 | TRBD1 | NA | TRBV29-1 | TGCAGCGCAACGGGACAGGGGGGATTCTATGGCTACACCTTC | CSATGQGGFYGYTF
TRBJ1-5 | TRBD1 | NA | TRBV2 | TGTGCCAGCAGTCGCCGGACAGGGGGCAATCAGCCCCAGCATTTT | CASSRRTGGNQPQHF
TRBJ2-7 | NA | NA | TRBV7-2 | TGTGCCAGCAGCTTTAGTACCCGGGGGAGCTACGAGCAGTACTTC | CASSFSTRGSYEQYF
TRBJ2-2 | NA | NA | TRBV24-1 | TGTGCCACCACGGAAGGGGGTACGAACACCGGGGAGCTGTTTTTT | CATTEGGTNTGELFF
TRBJ2-7 | TRBD1 | NA | TRBV2 | TGTGCCAGCCGTGAACAGGGGCCCTACGAGCAGTACTTC | CASREQGPYEQYF
TRBJ1-2 | TRBD1 | NA | TRBV12-3/TRBV12-4 | TGTGCCAGCAGTCTCGGGTCCCTGACAGGGGGCTACACCTTC | CASSLGSLTGGYTF
TRBJ1-3 | NA | NA | TRBV7-8 | TGTGCCAGCAACCTTGGTGTATGGGGTTCTGGAAACACCATATATTTT | CASNLGVWGSGNTIYF